This T cell receptor beta chain derives from a study of OX40 agonist ivuxolimab in advanced cancers. Turning to the study itself: The patients received agonistic anti-OX40 (CD134) antibody ivuxolimab. Six ivuxolimab dose levels, 0.01 to 10 mg/kg, were given intravenously every 2 weeks. Of the patients, three showed partial responses, one with hepatocellular carcinoma and two with cutaneous melanoma. Study-level findings and limits: At 0.1 to 3.0 mg/kg, clonal expansion of CD4+ and CD8+ blood T cells had occurred by week 6.

In the case of this clone: Its antigen is unidentified.

The CDR3 runs to 14 residues. The trim removed 5 bases at V and 4 bases at J, leaving 4 bases unmatched. The germline CDR1 and CDR2 sequences are KGHSH and LQKENI. TCRdb's copy holds only in-frame clones and misses some; the assay was immunoSEQ multiplex PCR. Here the sample spans 78,000 or so clones, around 91% being singletons. The gene calls are TRBV18 and TRBJ1-1; 10 nucleotides match TRBD1. This sequence originates from an adult with an advanced solid tumor such as melanoma, head and neck, liver or kidney cancer. This specimen consisted of CD4+ or CD8+ T cells sorted from blood, obtained in a trial of the OX40 agonist ivuxolimab. The CDR3 nucleotides are TGTGCCAGCTCAGAGACAGGGGGCGGCACTGAAGCTTTCTTT. It codes for CASSETGGGTEAFF.